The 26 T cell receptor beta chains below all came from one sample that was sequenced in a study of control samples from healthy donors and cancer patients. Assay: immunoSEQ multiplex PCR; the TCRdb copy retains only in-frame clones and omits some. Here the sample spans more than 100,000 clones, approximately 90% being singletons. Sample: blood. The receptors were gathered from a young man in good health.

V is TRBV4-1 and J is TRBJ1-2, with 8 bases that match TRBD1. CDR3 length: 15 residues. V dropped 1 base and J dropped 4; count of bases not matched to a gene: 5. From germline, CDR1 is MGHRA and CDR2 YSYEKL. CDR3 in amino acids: CASSQGSGGFYGYTF. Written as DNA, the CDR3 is TGCGCCAGCAGCCAAGGATCAGGGGGCTTCTATGGCTACACCTTC.

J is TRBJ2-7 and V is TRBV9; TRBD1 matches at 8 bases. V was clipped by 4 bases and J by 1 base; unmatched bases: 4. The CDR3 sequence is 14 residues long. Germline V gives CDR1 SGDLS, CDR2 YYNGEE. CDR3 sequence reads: CASSPDRASYEQYF. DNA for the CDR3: TGTGCCAGCAGCCCGGACAGGGCGTCCTACGAGCAGTACTTC.

CDR3 in DNA: TGCGCCAGCAGCTTTCGATTTCTGGCAGGGGGCACGGCCTACGAGCAGTACTTC. Its protein is CASSFRFLAGGTAYEQYF. The rearrangement links TRBV5-1 to TRBJ2-7; 8 bases fit TRBD1. Germline V gene data show CDR1 as SGHRS and CDR2 as YFSETQ. V lost 2 bases, J lost 2 bases, and 15 bases stayed unmatched. This CDR3 contains 18 residues.

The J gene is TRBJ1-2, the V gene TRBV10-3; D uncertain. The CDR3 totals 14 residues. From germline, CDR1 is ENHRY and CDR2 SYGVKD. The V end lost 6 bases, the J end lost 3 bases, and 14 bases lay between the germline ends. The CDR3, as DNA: TGTGCCATCAGGGAGACGGAGGGTGACTATGGCTACACCTTC. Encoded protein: CAIRETEGDYGYTF.

The chain's CDR3 is CASSVASGPYEQYF. The CDR3 DNA follows: TGTGCCAGCAGCGTTGCTAGCGGACCGTACGAGCAGTACTTC. The chain has TRBV7-2 and TRBJ2-7; 7 bases are shared with TRBD2. The CDR3 runs to 14 residues. The trim removed 5 bases at V and 4 bases at J, leaving 8 bases unmatched. The germline gives CDR1 SGHTA, CDR2 FQGNSA.

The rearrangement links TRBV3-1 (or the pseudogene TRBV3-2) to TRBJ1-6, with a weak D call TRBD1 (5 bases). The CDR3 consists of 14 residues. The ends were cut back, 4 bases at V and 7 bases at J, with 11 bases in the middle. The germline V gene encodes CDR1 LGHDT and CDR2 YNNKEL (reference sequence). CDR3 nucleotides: TGTGCCAGCAGCCTCAGGGTAATGAATTCACCCCTCCACTTT. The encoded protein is CASSLRVMNSPLHF.

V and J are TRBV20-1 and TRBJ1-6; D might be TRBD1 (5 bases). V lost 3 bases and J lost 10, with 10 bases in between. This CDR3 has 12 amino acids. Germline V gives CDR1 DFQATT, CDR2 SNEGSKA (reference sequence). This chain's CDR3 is CSASPEGSPLHF. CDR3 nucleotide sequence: TGCAGTGCTAGTCCCGAGGGGTCACCCCTCCACTTT.

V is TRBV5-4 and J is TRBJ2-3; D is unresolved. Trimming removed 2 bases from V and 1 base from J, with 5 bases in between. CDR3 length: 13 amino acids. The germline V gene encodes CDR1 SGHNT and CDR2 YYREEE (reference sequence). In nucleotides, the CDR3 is TGTGCCAGCAGCTTTACAGGCACAGATACGCAGTATTTT. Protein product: CASSFTGTDTQYF.

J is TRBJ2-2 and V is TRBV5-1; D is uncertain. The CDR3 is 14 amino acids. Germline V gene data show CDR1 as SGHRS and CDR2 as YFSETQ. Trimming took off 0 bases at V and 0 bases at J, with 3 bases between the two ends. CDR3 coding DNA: TGCGCCAGCAGCTTGGCCTCGAACACCGGGGAGCTGTTTTTT. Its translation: CASSLASNTGELFF.

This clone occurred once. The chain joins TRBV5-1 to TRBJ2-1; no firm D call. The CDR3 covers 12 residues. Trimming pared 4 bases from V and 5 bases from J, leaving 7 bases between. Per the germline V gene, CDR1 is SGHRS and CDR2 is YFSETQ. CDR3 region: CASSLYDNEQFF. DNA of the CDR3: TGCGCCAGCAGCCTATACGACAATGAGCAGTTCTTC.

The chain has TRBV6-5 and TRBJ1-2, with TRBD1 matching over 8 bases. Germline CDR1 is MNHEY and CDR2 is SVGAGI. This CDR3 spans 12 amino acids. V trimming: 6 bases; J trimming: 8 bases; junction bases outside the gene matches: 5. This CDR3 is CASRKTGDGYTF. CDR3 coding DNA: TGTGCCAGCAGGAAGACAGGGGACGGCTACACCTTC.

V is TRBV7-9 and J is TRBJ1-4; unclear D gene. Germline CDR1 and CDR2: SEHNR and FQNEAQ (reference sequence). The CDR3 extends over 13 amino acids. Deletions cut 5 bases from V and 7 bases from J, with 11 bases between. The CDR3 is CASSNGRGEKLFF. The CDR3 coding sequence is TGTGCCAGCAGCAACGGGAGAGGTGAAAAACTGTTTTTT.

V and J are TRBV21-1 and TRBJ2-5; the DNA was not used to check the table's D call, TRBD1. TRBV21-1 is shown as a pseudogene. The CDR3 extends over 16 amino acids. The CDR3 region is CASIRQGSLGQETQYF. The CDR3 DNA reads TGTGCCAGCATTCGACAGGGTTCCCTAGGGCAAGAGACCCAGTACTTC.

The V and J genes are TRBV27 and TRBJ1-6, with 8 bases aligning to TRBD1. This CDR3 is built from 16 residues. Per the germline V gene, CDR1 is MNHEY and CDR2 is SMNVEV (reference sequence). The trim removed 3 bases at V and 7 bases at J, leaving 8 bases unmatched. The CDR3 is CASSFWGTGGNSPLHF. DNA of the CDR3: TGTGCCAGCAGTTTCTGGGGGACAGGAGGCAATTCACCCCTCCACTTT.

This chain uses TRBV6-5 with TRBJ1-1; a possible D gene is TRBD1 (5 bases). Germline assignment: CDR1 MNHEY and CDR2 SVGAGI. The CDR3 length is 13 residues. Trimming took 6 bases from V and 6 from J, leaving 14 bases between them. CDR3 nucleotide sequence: TGTGCCAGCAGCAGACAGACAACGCCTGAAGCTTTCTTT. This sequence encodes CASSRQTTPEAFF.

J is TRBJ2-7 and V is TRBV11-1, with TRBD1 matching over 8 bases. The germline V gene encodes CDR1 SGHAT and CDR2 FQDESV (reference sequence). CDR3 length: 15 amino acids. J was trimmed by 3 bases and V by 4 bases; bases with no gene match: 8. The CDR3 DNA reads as TGTGCCAGCAGCTCCGGGACAGGAATAATCTACGAGCAGTACTTC. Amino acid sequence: CASSSGTGIIYEQYF.

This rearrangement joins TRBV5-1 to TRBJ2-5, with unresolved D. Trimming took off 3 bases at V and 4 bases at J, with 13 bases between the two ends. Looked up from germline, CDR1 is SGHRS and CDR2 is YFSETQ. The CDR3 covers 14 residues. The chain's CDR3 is CASSWASPRETQYF. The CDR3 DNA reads TGCGCCAGCAGCTGGGCCTCTCCGAGAGAGACCCAGTACTTC. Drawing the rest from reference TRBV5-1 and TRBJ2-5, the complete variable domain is KAGVTQTPRYLIKTRGQQVTLSCSPISGHRSVSWYQQTPGQGLQFLFEYFSETQRNKGNFPGRFSGRQFSNSRSEMNVSTLELGDSALYLCASSWASPRETQYFGPGTRLLVL.

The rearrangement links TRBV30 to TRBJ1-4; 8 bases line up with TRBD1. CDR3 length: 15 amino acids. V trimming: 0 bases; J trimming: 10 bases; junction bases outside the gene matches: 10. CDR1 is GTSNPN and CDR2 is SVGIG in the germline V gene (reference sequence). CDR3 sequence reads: CAWSVSTGGSGKLFF. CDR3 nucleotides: TGTGCCTGGAGTGTAAGCACAGGGGGTTCAGGAAAACTGTTTTTT. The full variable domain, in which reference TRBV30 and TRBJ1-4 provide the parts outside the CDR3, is SQTIHQWPATLVQPVGSPLSLECTVEGTSNPNLYWYRQAAGRGLQLLFYSVGIGQISSEVPQNLSASRPQDRQFILSSKKLLLSDSGFYLCAWSVSTGGSGKLFFGSGTQLSVL.

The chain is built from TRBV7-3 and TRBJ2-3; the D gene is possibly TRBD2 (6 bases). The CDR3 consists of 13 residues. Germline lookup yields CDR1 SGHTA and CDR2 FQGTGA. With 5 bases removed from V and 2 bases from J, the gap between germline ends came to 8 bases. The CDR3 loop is CASSEDYTDTQYF. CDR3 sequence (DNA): TGTGCCAGCAGCGAGGACTACACAGATACGCAGTATTTT.

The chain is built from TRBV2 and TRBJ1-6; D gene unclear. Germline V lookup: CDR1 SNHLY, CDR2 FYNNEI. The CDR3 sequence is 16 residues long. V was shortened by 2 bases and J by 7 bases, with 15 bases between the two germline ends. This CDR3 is CASSEKVFRSNSPLHF. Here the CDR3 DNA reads TGTGCCAGCAGTGAAAAGGTGTTCAGGTCCAATTCACCCCTCCACTTT.

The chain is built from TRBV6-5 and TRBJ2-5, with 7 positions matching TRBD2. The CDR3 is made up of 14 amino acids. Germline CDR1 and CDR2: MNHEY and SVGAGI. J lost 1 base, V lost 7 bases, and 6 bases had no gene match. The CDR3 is CASTKREVQETQYF. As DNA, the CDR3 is TGTGCCAGCACCAAACGGGAGGTCCAAGAGACCCAGTACTTC.

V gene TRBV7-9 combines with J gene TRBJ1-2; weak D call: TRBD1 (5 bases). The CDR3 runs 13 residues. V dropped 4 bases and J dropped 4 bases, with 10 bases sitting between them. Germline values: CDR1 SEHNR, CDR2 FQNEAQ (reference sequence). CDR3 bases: TGTGCCAGCAGCTCCTCAGGGTCCTATGGCTACACCTTC. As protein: CASSSSGSYGYTF.

The DNA for the CDR3 is TGTGCCAGCAGCCCTCGCCATGGGAACACAGGGCCCGGGGAGCTGTTTTTT. It translates to CASSPRHGNTGPGELFF. J is TRBJ2-2 and V is TRBV3-1 (or the pseudogene TRBV3-2); a weak D match, TRBD1 (6 bases). This CDR3 region has 17 residues. Trimming left V 4 bases short and J 6 bases short, with 21 bases between. CDR1 and CDR2 (germline): LGHDT, YNNKEL (reference sequence).

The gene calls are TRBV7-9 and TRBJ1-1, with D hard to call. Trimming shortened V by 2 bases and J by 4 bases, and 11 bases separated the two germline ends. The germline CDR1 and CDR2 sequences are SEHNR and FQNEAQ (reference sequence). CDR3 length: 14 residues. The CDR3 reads CASSLNQGSTEAFF. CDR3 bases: TGTGCCAGCAGCTTAAATCAAGGAAGCACTGAAGCTTTCTTT.

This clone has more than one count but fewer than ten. The CDR3 reads CASSSRGVGYGYTF. Here the CDR3 DNA reads TGTGCCAGCAGTTCACGGGGGGTTGGCTATGGCTACACCTTC. V and J are TRBV27 and TRBJ1-2; weak D call: TRBD1 (5 bases). The germline CDR1 and CDR2 sequences are MNHEY and SMNVEV (reference sequence). V was clipped by 4 bases and J by 4 bases, with 13 bases between them. This CDR3 spans 14 amino acids.

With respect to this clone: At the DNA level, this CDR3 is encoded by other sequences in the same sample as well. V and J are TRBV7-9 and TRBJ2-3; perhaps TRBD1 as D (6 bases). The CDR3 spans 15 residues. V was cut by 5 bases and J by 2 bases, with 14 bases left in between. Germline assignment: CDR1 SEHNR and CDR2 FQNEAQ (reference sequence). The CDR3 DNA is TGTGCCAGCAGCCCTAGCACAGGGCTCACAGATACGCAGTATTTT. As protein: CASSPSTGLTDTQYF. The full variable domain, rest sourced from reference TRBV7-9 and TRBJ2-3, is DTGVSQNPRHKITKRGQNVTFRCDPISEHNRLYWYRQTLGQGPEFLTYFQNEAQLEKSRLLSDRFSAERPKGSFSTLEIQRTEQGDSAMYLCASSPSTGLTDTQYFGPGTRLTVL.